These 13 T cell receptor beta chains were sequenced from one sample in a study of blood T cell repertoires in COVID-19. TCRdb's copy holds only in-frame clones and misses some; the assay was immunoSEQ multiplex PCR. The table has 300,000 to 400,000 clones, about 89% seen once; the top ten hold 4.5% to 5.5%. Sequencing used PBMCs or T cells enriched from blood (not recorded which). The receptors were sampled from a man in his fifties or sixties who had recovered from COVID-19.

This rearrangement joins TRBV24-1 to TRBJ1-1; 12 bases are a match to TRBD1. The CDR3 loop spans 18 amino acids. J was trimmed by 2 bases and V by 7 bases; bases with no gene match: 13. CDR1 is KGHDR, CDR2 SFDVKD, per germline. The CDR3 bases are TGTGCCACCAGCCTCTGGGACAGGGGGCGTGGAGGAAACACTGAAGCTTTCTTT. Translating gives CATSLWDRGRGGNTEAFF.

The rearrangement joins TRBV5-1 to TRBJ2-7; D gene unclear. Germline assignment: CDR1 SGHRS and CDR2 YFSETQ. Trimming removed 0 bases at V and 3 bases at J, with 7 bases between. The CDR3 spans 13 residues. This CDR3 is CASSLGQFYEQYF. In DNA, the CDR3 is TGCGCCAGCAGCTTGGGCCAGTTCTACGAGCAGTACTTC. Looking up the rest from reference TRBV5-1 and TRBJ2-7 gives the full variable domain: KAGVTQTPRYLIKTRGQQVTLSCSPISGHRSVSWYQQTPGQGLQFLFEYFSETQRNKGNFPGRFSGRQFSNSRSEMNVSTLELGDSALYLCASSLGQFYEQYFGPGTRLTVT.

This clone occurred once. This chain joins TRBV7-2 and TRBJ2-1, with 11 positions matching TRBD2. J was trimmed by 6 bases and V by 5 bases; bases with no gene match: 6. Per the germline V gene, CDR1 is SGHTA and CDR2 is FQGNSA. The CDR3 is made up of 15 amino acids. The CDR3 here is CASSPRLAGGNEQFF. In DNA, the CDR3 is TGTGCCAGCAGCCCCCGGCTAGCGGGAGGCAATGAGCAGTTCTTC.

This chain links TRBV18 with TRBJ2-4; the D gene is possibly TRBD2 (6 bases). CDR3 length: 13 residues. V was pared by 4 bases and J by 7 bases, with 11 bases between. The germline CDR1 and CDR2 sequences are KGHSH and LQKENI. The CDR3 DNA sequence: TGTGCCAGCTCACTTGGAGGGACGAACATTCAGTACTTC. This codes for CASSLGGTNIQYF.

There are a few counts of this clone. This rearrangement joins TRBV9 to TRBJ2-1; 7 bases fit TRBD2. Germline lookup yields CDR1 SGDLS and CDR2 YYNGEE. Trimming cost V 4 bases and J 8 bases; bases outside gene matches: 9. This CDR3 spans 14 amino acids. CDR3 protein: CASSLFGGTDEQFF. CDR3 nucleotides: TGTGCCAGCAGCCTCTTCGGGGGGACCGATGAGCAGTTCTTC.

This chain uses TRBV7-2 with TRBJ1-1, with a possible D match to TRBD1 (6 bases). The CDR3 has 14 residues. Germline CDR1 is SGHTA and CDR2 is FQGNSA. Trimming pared 3 bases from V and 0 bases from J, leaving 8 bases between. The CDR3 DNA is TGTGCCAGCAGCTTCCAGGGGCTGAACACTGAAGCTTTCTTT. Amino acid sequence: CASSFQGLNTEAFF.

This chain links TRBV28 with TRBJ1-2, with TRBD1 matching 7 bases. The CDR3 is made up of 15 amino acids. Germline V gives CDR1 MDHEN, CDR2 SYDVKM. With 2 bases clipped from V and 5 bases from J, the junction kept 8 bases outside the gene matches. The CDR3 DNA reads TGTGCCAGCAGTTTAAGGGACAGCCCCCGTTATGGCTACACCTTC. It codes for CASSLRDSPRYGYTF.

This chain joins TRBV5-1 and TRBJ2-1, with a tentative D call TRBD2 (5 bases). The CDR3 is 17 residues long. The germline CDR1 and CDR2 sequences are SGHRS and YFSETQ. Trimming took off 4 bases at V and 6 bases at J, with 23 bases between the two ends. The CDR3 DNA reads as TGCGCCAGCAGCCATGGGTTGCGGGTCCTCCTTGGCAATGAGCAGTTCTTC. Its protein product is CASSHGLRVLLGNEQFF.

For the CDR3, the DNA is TGTGCCAGTAGTGAGGGACTTTCACCATACAATGAGCAGTTCTTC. It translates to CASSEGLSPYNEQFF. The rearrangement links TRBV19 to TRBJ2-1; possibly TRBD2 for D (6 bases). The CDR3 is made up of 15 amino acids. Between the trimmed V and J ends, which lost 5 bases and 4 bases, there was a span of 15 bases. Germline CDR1 and CDR2: LNHDA and SQIVND (reference sequence).

Only a few counts were recorded for this clone. CDR3 protein: CASSLIPPANYGYTF. The CDR3 region has the DNA TGTGCCAGCAGTTTAATACCCCCAGCTAACTATGGCTACACCTTC. The rearrangement links TRBV27 to TRBJ1-2; D is ambiguous. V lost 2 bases and J lost 0, with 10 bases in between. CDR3 length: 15 residues. Germline V gene data show CDR1 as MNHEY and CDR2 as SMNVEV (reference sequence).

The J gene is TRBJ2-5, the V gene TRBV18; D possibly corresponds to TRBD2 (6 bases). The CDR3 runs 14 residues. CDR1 is KGHSH, CDR2 LQKENI, per germline. V shed 4 bases and J shed 3 bases, with 12 bases lying between them. CDR3 DNA: TGTGCCAGCTCACTAAGGGACTTAAAAGAGACCCAGTACTTC. Translation: CASSLRDLKETQYF.

J is TRBJ1-2 and V is TRBV18; weak D call: TRBD1 (6 bases). Germline V gene sequence: CDR1 KGHSH, CDR2 LQKENI. The CDR3 is 13 residues long. Trimming cost V 5 bases and J 0 bases, with 7 bases left between them. The DNA for the CDR3 is TGTGCCAGCTCAGAGGGGGCTAACTATGGCTACACCTTC. Protein: CASSEGANYGYTF.

The chain is built from TRBV13 and TRBJ1-6; D is undetermined. The CDR3 covers 16 residues. The germline V gene encodes CDR1 PRHDT and CDR2 FYEKMQ (reference sequence). The V end lost 5 bases, the J end lost 0 bases, and 11 bases lay between the germline ends. The CDR3 coding sequence is TGTGCCAGCAGCATCGGAGATAGCTCCTATAATTCACCCCTCCACTTT. This encodes CASSIGDSSYNSPLHF. Full variable domain (remainder filled in from reference TRBV13 and TRBJ1-6): AAGVIQSPRHLIKEKRETATLKCYPIPRHDTVYWYQQGPGQDPQFLISFYEKMQSDKGSIPDRFSAQQFSDYHSELNMSSLELGDSALYFCASSIGDSSYNSPLHFGNGTRLTVT.